This is a list of T cell receptor beta chains from one sample in a study of T cells after yellow fever vaccination. TCRdb redid the calling of the 5' RACE reads with MiXCR, one entry per CDR3 protein. The sample has around 200,000 distinct CDR3 sequences; approximately 10% are singletons. The sample consisted of CD8+ T cells sorted from PBMCs, taken 15 days after the yellow fever booster vaccination. The receptors were sampled from a man aged 18 to 30 who received the YFV17D yellow fever vaccine. CDR3s leave out the opening cysteine and the closing phenylalanine or tryptophan. The D gene is left open where the match is weak.

V gene: TRBV30; D gene: NA; J gene: TRBJ1-2; CDR3 protein: AWTLSGSGYGYT
V gene: TRBV4-2; D gene: NA; J gene: TRBJ1-6; CDR3 protein: ASSQEASAYNSPLH
V gene: TRBV28; D gene: NA; J gene: TRBJ1-2; CDR3 protein: ASSSPGDYGYT
V gene: TRBV27; D gene: TRBD2; J gene: TRBJ2-1; CDR3 protein: ASSRSSGGYNEQF
V gene: TRBV20-1; D gene: TRBD1; J gene: TRBJ2-3; CDR3 protein: SARLTTGAYDTDTQY
V gene: TRBV11-2; D gene: TRBD2; J gene: TRBJ2-3; CDR3 protein: ASSLGPGGPSDTQY
V gene: TRBV27; D gene: TRBD1; J gene: TRBJ2-2; CDR3 protein: ASSLLGTGANTGELF
V gene: TRBV6-1; D gene: TRBD1; J gene: TRBJ1-2; CDR3 protein: ASWSGTVDYGYT
V gene: TRBV28; D gene: NA; J gene: TRBJ1-2; CDR3 protein: ASSPILFFPDGYT
V gene: TRBV4-3; D gene: TRBD2; J gene: TRBJ2-1; CDR3 protein: ASSQDLAGIEQF
V gene: TRBV12-3/TRBV12-4; D gene: NA; J gene: TRBJ2-7; CDR3 protein: ASSLEGGHYEQY
V gene: TRBV29-1; D gene: NA; J gene: TRBJ1-1; CDR3 protein: SFGRWGTEAF
V gene: TRBV12-3/TRBV12-4; D gene: NA; J gene: TRBJ2-7; CDR3 protein: ASSWWRGTDYEQY
V gene: TRBV19; D gene: NA; J gene: TRBJ1-6; CDR3 protein: ASSMNHPASGSPLH
V gene: TRBV10-3; D gene: NA; J gene: TRBJ2-3; CDR3 protein: AITHGEFTDTQY
V gene: TRBV5-1; D gene: TRBD1; J gene: TRBJ1-2; CDR3 protein: ASSPYRQGGIDGYT
V gene: TRBV6-5; D gene: TRBD2; J gene: TRBJ2-2; CDR3 protein: ASRLTSGGWDELF
V gene: TRBV20-1; D gene: NA; J gene: TRBJ2-1; CDR3 protein: SAPGEYYNEQF
V gene: TRBV12-3/TRBV12-4; D gene: NA; J gene: TRBJ2-2; CDR3 protein: ASSRQGITGELF
V gene: TRBV29-1; D gene: TRBD1; J gene: TRBJ1-2; CDR3 protein: SVRTGNYGYT
V gene: TRBV6-9; D gene: NA; J gene: TRBJ2-1; CDR3 protein: ASSYKWGEQF
V gene: TRBV3-1; D gene: TRBD2; J gene: TRBJ2-5; CDR3 protein: ASSHPLAGLQETQY
V gene: TRBV4-1; D gene: TRBD2; J gene: TRBJ2-1; CDR3 protein: ASSPRTSGGAGNEQF
V gene: TRBV12-3/TRBV12-4; D gene: TRBD1; J gene: TRBJ1-2; CDR3 protein: ASSLGQGTYGYT
V gene: TRBV4-1; D gene: NA; J gene: TRBJ2-7; CDR3 protein: ASSASGSGSSYEQY
V gene: TRBV6-2/TRBV6-3; D gene: NA; J gene: TRBJ1-5; CDR3 protein: ASSRAPISNQPQH
V gene: TRBV5-4; D gene: NA; J gene: TRBJ2-2; CDR3 protein: ASSPETGELF
V gene: TRBV12-3/TRBV12-4; D gene: TRBD2; J gene: TRBJ2-7; CDR3 protein: ASSWTSASYEQY
V gene: TRBV4-2; D gene: TRBD2; J gene: TRBJ2-7; CDR3 protein: ASSQEYSGGTLREEQY
V gene: TRBV30; D gene: NA; J gene: TRBJ2-7; CDR3 protein: AWSGLEAGKY
V gene: TRBV7-6; D gene: NA; J gene: TRBJ2-1; CDR3 protein: ASSLAGSSYNEQF
V gene: TRBV19; D gene: NA; J gene: TRBJ2-3; CDR3 protein: ASTRARLPDTQY
V gene: TRBV20-1; D gene: NA; J gene: TRBJ2-2; CDR3 protein: SAREDRNTGELF
V gene: TRBV10-3; D gene: TRBD1; J gene: TRBJ1-2; CDR3 protein: AIGPTGPGYT
V gene: TRBV7-9; D gene: NA; J gene: TRBJ1-2; CDR3 protein: ASSFPVGESYGYT
V gene: TRBV5-4; D gene: TRBD1; J gene: TRBJ2-7; CDR3 protein: ASSRMGQGISYEQY
V gene: TRBV20-1; D gene: NA; J gene: TRBJ2-2; CDR3 protein: SAGDSRGTELF
V gene: TRBV7-4; D gene: TRBD1; J gene: TRBJ1-6; CDR3 protein: ARKVGQGVWASYNSPLH
V gene: TRBV7-7; D gene: NA; J gene: TRBJ2-3; CDR3 protein: ASSQDSITDTQY
V gene: TRBV4-1; D gene: NA; J gene: TRBJ2-3; CDR3 protein: ASKIRDTPFTDTQY
V gene: TRBV14; D gene: NA; J gene: TRBJ1-5; CDR3 protein: ASSQAGRNQPQH
V gene: TRBV12-3/TRBV12-4; D gene: NA; J gene: TRBJ2-3; CDR3 protein: ASSLAGGQVDTQY
V gene: TRBV5-1; D gene: NA; J gene: TRBJ2-1; CDR3 protein: ASSFPRNQGSLSNEQF
V gene: TRBV7-8; D gene: TRBD1; J gene: TRBJ2-4; CDR3 protein: ASSSPTSDRGLAKNIQY
V gene: TRBV5-4; D gene: NA; J gene: TRBJ1-2; CDR3 protein: ASSLSFAGQEGYT
V gene: TRBV27; D gene: TRBD1; J gene: TRBJ2-4; CDR3 protein: ASSEHSSGGIQY